This TCR beta chain was captured by sequencing in a study of blood T cell repertoires in COVID-19. Overall study context: Sample material is recorded as cDNA or gDNA derived from T cells, B-cell-depleted T cells, or PBMCs.

Under the authors' procedure: Amplification of reference gene primers provided the estimated nucleated cell counts. Only in-frame clones appear in the TCRdb table, and some are missing; sequencing was by immunoSEQ multiplex PCR. The V and J calls and clone size were taken over from that table, and D and trimming were inferred from the DNA. The sample records roughly 290,000 clones, 75% to 90% being singletons. Trimming removed 5 bases from V and 6 bases from J, with 10 bases in between. CDR3 length: 12 residues. Looked up from germline, CDR1 is SEHNR and CDR2 is FQNEAQ (reference sequence). Participants, about 18 to 89 years old, spanned about 26 US areas. All recovered Cohort 3 donors got two negative PCRs, got clearance, or saw symptom resolution.

J is TRBJ1-2 and V is TRBV7-9; D remains unclear. The TCR comes from a man aged 30 to 45 who had recovered from COVID-19. The sequenced sample was PBMCs or T cells enriched from blood (not recorded which). CDR3 DNA sequence: TGTGCCAGCAGCCCCCGGAGGGATGGCTACACCTTC. This gives the protein CASSPRRDGYTF.